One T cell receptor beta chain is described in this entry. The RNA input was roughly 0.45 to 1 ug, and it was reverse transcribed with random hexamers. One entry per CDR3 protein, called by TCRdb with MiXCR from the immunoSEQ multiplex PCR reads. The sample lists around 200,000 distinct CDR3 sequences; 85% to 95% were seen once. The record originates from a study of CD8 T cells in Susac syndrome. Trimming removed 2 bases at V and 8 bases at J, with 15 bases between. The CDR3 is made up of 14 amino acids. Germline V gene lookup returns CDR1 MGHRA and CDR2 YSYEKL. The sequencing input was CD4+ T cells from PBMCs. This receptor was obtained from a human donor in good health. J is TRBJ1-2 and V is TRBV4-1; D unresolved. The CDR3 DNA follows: TGCGCCAGCAGCCAACCCCCGGATGGGATGGGCTACACCTTC. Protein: CASSQPPDGMGYTF.